This T cell receptor (beta chain) was recorded in a study of response to subunit inactivated influenza vaccine. Whole-study findings and limits: That few new T cells are recruited by each seasonal influenza vaccination was the authors' suggestion.

TCRdb reprocessed the RT-PCR reads with MiXCR, giving one entry per CDR3 protein. The sample contains about half a million distinct CDR3 sequences, approximately 7.1% of which appear only once. To note about this clonotype: Its antigen is currently unknown.

Deletions cut 5 bases from V and 4 bases from J, with 8 bases between. This CDR3 has 12 residues. Germline V CDR1 and CDR2: SGHDN, FVKESK. The sequence was obtained from a man aged 45 to 70 who received an inactivated influenza vaccine. Here the sequenced sample was PBMCs from blood, taken approximately 25 months after vaccination. The V call is TRBV14, the J call TRBJ1-2; D is undetermined. CDR3 in DNA: TGTGCCAGCAGCTCGGACGGCTATGGCTACACCTTC. It is translated as CASSSDGYGYTF.